This TCR beta chain was recovered during a study of blood T cell repertoires in COVID-19. The repertoire was sequenced with immunoSEQ multiplex PCR; TCRdb's copy has only in-frame clones and lacks some. Here the sample spans roughly 500,000 clones, roughly 89% being singletons. The sample taken for sequencing was peripheral blood. This receptor was identified in a man aged 18-30 years with COVID-19, enrolled during active disease.

The CDR3 sequence: CASSHDRTSGENNEQFF. CDR3 in DNA: TGCGCCAGCAGCCATGACCGAACTAGCGGGGAAAACAATGAGCAGTTCTTC. The chain joins TRBV4-1 to TRBJ2-1; 10 bases are shared with TRBD2. The CDR3 extends over 17 amino acids. The germline gives CDR1 MGHRA, CDR2 YSYEKL. The V segment lost 3 bases and the J segment 5 bases; nucleotides outside the gene matches: 10.